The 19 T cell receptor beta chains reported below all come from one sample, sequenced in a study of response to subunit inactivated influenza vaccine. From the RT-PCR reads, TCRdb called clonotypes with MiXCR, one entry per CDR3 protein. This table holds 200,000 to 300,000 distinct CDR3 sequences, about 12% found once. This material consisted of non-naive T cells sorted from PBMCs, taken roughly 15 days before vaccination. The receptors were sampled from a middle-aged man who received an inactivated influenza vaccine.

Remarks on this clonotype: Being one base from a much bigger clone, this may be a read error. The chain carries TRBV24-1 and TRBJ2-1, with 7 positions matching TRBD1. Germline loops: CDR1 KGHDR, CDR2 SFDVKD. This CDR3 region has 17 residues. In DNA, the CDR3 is TGTGCCAACAGTGATGGCGGACAGGCCTTTATCGTAGATGAGCAGTTCTTC. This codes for CANSDGGQAFIVDEQFF.

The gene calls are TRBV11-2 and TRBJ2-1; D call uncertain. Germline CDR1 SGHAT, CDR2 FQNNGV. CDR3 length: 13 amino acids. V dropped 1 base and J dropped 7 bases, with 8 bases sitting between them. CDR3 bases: TGTGCCAGCAGCTTAGGACCCCCAAATGAGCAGTTCTTC. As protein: CASSLGPPNEQFF.

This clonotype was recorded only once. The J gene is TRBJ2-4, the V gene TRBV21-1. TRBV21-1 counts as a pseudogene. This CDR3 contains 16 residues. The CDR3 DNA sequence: TGTGCCAGCAGCGACGAAGGAAGGAAGACCAAAAACATTCAGTACTTC. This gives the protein CASSDEGRKTKNIQYF.

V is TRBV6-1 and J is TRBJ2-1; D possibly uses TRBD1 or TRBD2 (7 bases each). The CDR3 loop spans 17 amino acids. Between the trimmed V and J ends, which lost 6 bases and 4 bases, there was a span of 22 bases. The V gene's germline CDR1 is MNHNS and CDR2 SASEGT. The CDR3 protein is CASRERGRGGRYNEQFF. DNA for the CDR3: TGTGCCAGCAGAGAAAGGGGGCGCGGGGGTAGATACAATGAGCAGTTCTTC.

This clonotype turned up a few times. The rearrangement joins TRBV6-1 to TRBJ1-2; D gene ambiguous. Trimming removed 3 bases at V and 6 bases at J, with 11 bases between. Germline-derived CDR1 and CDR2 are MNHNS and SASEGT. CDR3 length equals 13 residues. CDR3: CASSESRRNGYTF. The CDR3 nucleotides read TGTGCCAGCAGTGAGTCCAGACGAAATGGCTACACCTTC.

In nucleotides, the CDR3 is TGTGCCAGCACCAAAGGGGGCTCGCGGGTAAATGAGCAGTTCTTC. Encoded protein: CASTKGGSRVNEQFF. This chain uses TRBV28 with TRBJ2-1, with TRBD1 matching 7 bases. The CDR3 totals 15 residues. Germline values: CDR1 MDHEN, CDR2 SYDVKM. V was pared by 7 bases and J by 7 bases, with 13 bases of the junction left unmatched.

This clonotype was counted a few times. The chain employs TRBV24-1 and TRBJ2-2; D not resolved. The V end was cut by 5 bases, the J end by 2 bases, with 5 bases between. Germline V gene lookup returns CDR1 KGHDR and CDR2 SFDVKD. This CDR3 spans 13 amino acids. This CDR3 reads CATSATNTGELFF. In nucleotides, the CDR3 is TGTGCCACCAGTGCGACCAACACCGGGGAGCTGTTTTTT.

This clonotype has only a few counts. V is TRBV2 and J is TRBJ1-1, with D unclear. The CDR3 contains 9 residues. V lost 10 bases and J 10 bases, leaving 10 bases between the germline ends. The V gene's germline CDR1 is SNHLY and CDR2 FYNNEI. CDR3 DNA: TGTGCCATCCAGGCGCGAGCTTTCTTT. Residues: CAIQARAFF.

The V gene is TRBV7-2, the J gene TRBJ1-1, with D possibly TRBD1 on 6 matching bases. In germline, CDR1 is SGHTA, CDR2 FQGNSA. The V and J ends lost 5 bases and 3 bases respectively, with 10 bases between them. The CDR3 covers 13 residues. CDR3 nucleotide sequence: TGTGCCAGCAGCGTTACAGGGTACACTGAAGCTTTCTTT. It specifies CASSVTGYTEAFF.

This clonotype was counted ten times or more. Here the CDR3 reads CASNRDSLKNIQYF. The CDR3 region has the DNA TGTGCCAGCAACCGGGACAGCCTAAAAAACATTCAGTACTTC. This chain connects TRBV6-1 to TRBJ2-4; 7 bases are shared with TRBD1. Germline CDR1 is MNHNS and CDR2 is SASEGT. The CDR3 totals 14 residues. The V segment lost 7 bases and the J segment 4 bases; nucleotides outside the gene matches: 7.

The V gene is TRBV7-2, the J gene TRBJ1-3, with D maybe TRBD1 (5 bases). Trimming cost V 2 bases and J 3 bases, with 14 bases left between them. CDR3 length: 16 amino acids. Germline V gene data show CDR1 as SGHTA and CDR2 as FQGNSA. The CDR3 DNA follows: TGTGCCAGCAGCTTAAACCCGGGGGGGGTTGGAAACACCATATATTTT. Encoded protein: CASSLNPGGVGNTIYF.

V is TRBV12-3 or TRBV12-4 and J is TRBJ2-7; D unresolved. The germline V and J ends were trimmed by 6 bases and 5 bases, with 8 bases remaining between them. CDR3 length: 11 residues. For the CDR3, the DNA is TGTGCCAGCAGGGCAAGGGACGAGCAGTACTTC. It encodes CASRARDEQYF.

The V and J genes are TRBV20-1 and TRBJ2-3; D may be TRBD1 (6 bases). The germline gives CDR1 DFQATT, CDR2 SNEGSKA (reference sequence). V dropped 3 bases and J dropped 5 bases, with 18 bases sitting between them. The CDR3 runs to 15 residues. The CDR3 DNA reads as TGCAGTGCTAGCCTTCTCAGGGGCTTAGGAGATACGCAGTATTTT. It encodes CSASLLRGLGDTQYF.

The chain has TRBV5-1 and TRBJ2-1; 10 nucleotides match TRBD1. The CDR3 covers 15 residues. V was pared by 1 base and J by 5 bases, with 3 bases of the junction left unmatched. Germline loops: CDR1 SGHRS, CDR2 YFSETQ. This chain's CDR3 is CASSLWDRGHNEQFF. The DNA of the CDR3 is TGCGCCAGCAGCTTGTGGGACAGGGGCCACAATGAGCAGTTCTTC.

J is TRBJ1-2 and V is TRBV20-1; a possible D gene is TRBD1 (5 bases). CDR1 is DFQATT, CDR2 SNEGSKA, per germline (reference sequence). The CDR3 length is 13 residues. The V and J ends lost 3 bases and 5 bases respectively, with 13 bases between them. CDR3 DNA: TGCAGTGCTAGTGGCGGAAGGGGTTATGGCTACACCTTC. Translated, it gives CSASGGRGYGYTF.

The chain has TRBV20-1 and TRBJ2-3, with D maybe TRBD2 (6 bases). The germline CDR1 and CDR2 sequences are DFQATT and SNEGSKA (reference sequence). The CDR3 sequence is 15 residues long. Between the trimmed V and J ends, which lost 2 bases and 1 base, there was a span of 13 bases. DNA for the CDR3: TGCAGTGCTAGAACGCCGCGGGAAGGCACAGATACGCAGTATTTT. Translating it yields CSARTPREGTDTQYF.

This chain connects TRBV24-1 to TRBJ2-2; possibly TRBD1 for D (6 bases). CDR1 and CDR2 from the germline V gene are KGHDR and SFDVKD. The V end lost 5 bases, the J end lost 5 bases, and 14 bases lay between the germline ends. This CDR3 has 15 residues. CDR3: CATSAQDRPTGELFF. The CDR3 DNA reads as TGTGCCACCAGTGCCCAGGACAGACCGACCGGGGAGCTGTTTTTT.

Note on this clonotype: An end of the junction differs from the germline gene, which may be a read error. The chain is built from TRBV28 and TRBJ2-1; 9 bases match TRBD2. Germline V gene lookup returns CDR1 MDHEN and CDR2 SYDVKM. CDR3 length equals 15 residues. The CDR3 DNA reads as TGTGCCAGCAGCCGCCTACTAGCGGGCTGGAATGAGCAGTCCTTC. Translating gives CASSRLLAGWNEQSF.

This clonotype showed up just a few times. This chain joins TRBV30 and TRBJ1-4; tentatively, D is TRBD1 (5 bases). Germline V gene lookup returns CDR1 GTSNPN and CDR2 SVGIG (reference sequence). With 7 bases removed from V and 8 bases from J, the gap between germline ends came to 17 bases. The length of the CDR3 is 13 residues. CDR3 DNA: TGTGCCTTCATGGGACCGTCCCGAGAAAAACTGTTTTTT. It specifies CAFMGPSREKLFF.